The 22 T cell receptor beta chains given below trace back to one sample, sequenced in a study of cytomegalovirus exposure and HLA in healthy donors. The primer mix had 60 Vbeta and 13 Jbeta primers. Assay: immunoSEQ multiplex PCR; the TCRdb copy retains only in-frame clones and omits some. This sample has roughly 100,000 clones, with about 79% found just once. The specimen was PBMCs. Every receptor here comes from a man in his 60s in good health and CMV-seropositive.

V is TRBV10-3 and J is TRBJ2-1, with D possibly matching TRBD1 (6 bases). V was shortened by 3 bases and J by 10 bases, with 16 bases between the two germline ends. In germline, CDR1 is ENHRY, CDR2 SYGVKD. This CDR3 comprises 14 residues. CDR3 loop: CAISDGNSGTEQFF. Written as DNA, the CDR3 is TGTGCCATCAGTGATGGGAATTCCGGGACAGAGCAGTTCTTC.

The chain links TRBV28 to TRBJ2-7, with D uncertain. The CDR3 is 14 amino acids. Looked up from germline, CDR1 is MDHEN and CDR2 is SYDVKM. The V end was cut by 5 bases, the J end by 1 base, with 12 bases between. This chain's CDR3 is CASSPVTFSYEQYF. CDR3 sequence (DNA): TGTGCCAGCAGTCCCGTGACATTTTCCTACGAGCAGTACTTC.

The V call is TRBV11-2, the J call TRBJ1-2; 7 bases are a match to TRBD1. In germline, CDR1 is SGHAT, CDR2 FQNNGV. J gave up 2 bases and V 0 bases, and 3 bases lay outside the gene matches. This CDR3 has 15 amino acids. The CDR3 reads CASSLEDRPNYGYTF. In nucleotides, the CDR3 is TGTGCCAGCAGCTTAGAGGACAGGCCAAACTATGGCTACACCTTC.

This clone has only one observation. CDR3 protein: CASSLAFNEQFF. Written as DNA, the CDR3 is TGTGCCAGCAGCTTGGCCTTTAATGAGCAGTTCTTC. This sequence joins TRBV5-6 and TRBJ2-1; D remains unclear. Germline CDR1 is SGHDT and CDR2 is YYEEEE. Trimming shortened V by 0 bases and J by 7 bases, and 5 bases separated the two germline ends. The CDR3 consists of 12 residues.

The rearrangement joins TRBV7-9 to TRBJ2-7; 8 bases line up with TRBD1. Germline CDR1 is SEHNR and CDR2 is FQNEAQ (reference sequence). Trimming removed 6 bases from V and 4 bases from J; junction bases left unmatched: 11. This CDR3 contains 15 residues. CDR3 sequence reads: CASSSQGAPEYEQYF. CDR3 nucleotide sequence: TGTGCCAGCAGTTCCCAGGGGGCACCGGAATACGAGCAGTACTTC.

The chain uses TRBV5-4 and TRBJ1-1; D remains unclear. Trimming took 0 bases from V and 2 from J, leaving 11 bases between them. CDR1 and CDR2 (germline): SGHNT, YYREEE (reference sequence). The CDR3 is 15 residues long. CDR3 protein: CASSLDAWANTEAFF. In DNA form, the CDR3 reads TGTGCCAGCAGCTTGGACGCATGGGCCAACACTGAAGCTTTCTTT.

V gene TRBV4-1 combines with J gene TRBJ2-5; D might be TRBD1 (5 bases). Trimming shortened V by 2 bases and J by 1 base, and 17 bases separated the two germline ends. Germline CDR1 is MGHRA and CDR2 is YSYEKL. The CDR3 length is 17 residues. The CDR3 nucleotides are TGCGCCAGCAGCCAAAGATCCGCAGGGTACGGCCAAGAGACCCAGTACTTC. It specifies CASSQRSAGYGQETQYF.

The chain is built from TRBV5-8 and TRBJ2-2; no definite D call. Germline V CDR1 and CDR2: SGHTS, YDEGEE. The V gene lost 1 base and the J gene lost 5 bases, with 3 bases spanning the gap. There are 12 residues in the CDR3. CDR3 coding DNA: TGTGCCAGCAGCTTGATAACCGGGGAGCTGTTTTTT. As protein: CASSLITGELFF.

The CDR3 DNA is TGCAGCGCGAAGACAGGGGATACGCAGTATTTT. Amino acids: CSAKTGDTQYF. The chain recombines TRBV29-1 with TRBJ2-3, with 7 bases matching TRBD1. V gave up 7 bases and J gave up 6 bases; unmatched junction bases: 4. CDR3 length: 11 amino acids. Germline CDR1 and CDR2: SQVTM and ANQGSEA.

This chain uses TRBV5-1 with TRBJ2-3; the match to TRBD2 covers 7 bases. Germline values: CDR1 SGHRS, CDR2 YFSETQ. The V segment lost 4 bases and the J segment 1 base; nucleotides outside the gene matches: 9. The CDR3 totals 16 residues. In DNA, the CDR3 is TGCGCCAGCAGCCCCGGATGGGGGGGAGGCACAGATACGCAGTATTTT. Encoded protein: CASSPGWGGGTDTQYF. Filled out from reference TRBV5-1 and TRBJ2-3, the complete variable domain reads KAGVTQTPRYLIKTRGQQVTLSCSPISGHRSVSWYQQTPGQGLQFLFEYFSETQRNKGNFPGRFSGRQFSNSRSEMNVSTLELGDSALYLCASSPGWGGGTDTQYFGPGTRLTVL.

The rearrangement joins TRBV9 to TRBJ2-7; 7 bases line up with TRBD1. The germline V gene encodes CDR1 SGDLS and CDR2 YYNGEE. The CDR3 has 13 amino acids. V dropped 4 bases and J dropped 6; count of bases not matched to a gene: 7. The CDR3 coding sequence is TGTGCCAGCAGCCCACAGGGGTTAGCCGAGCAGTACTTC. Residues: CASSPQGLAEQYF.

The chain recombines TRBV30 with TRBJ1-3; D gene uncertain. V was pared by 3 bases and J by 0 bases, with 6 bases between. The CDR3 consists of 13 residues. Germline CDR1 GTSNPN, CDR2 SVGIG (reference sequence). CDR3 loop: CAWRLFSGNTIYF. In nucleotides, the CDR3 is TGTGCCTGGAGACTTTTCTCTGGAAACACCATATATTTT. Full variable domain (outside the CDR3, taken from reference TRBV30 and TRBJ1-3): SQTIHQWPATLVQPVGSPLSLECTVEGTSNPNLYWYRQAAGRGLQLLFYSVGIGQISSEVPQNLSASRPQDRQFILSSKKLLLSDSGFYLCAWRLFSGNTIYFGEGSWLTVV.

V usage is TRBV7-2 and J usage is TRBJ2-7, with 11 positions matching TRBD2. V lost 5 bases and J lost 3; bases outside the gene matches: 3. CDR3 length: 14 amino acids. CDR1 and CDR2 from the germline V gene are SGHTA and FQGNSA. CDR3 region: CASSPGTSGYEQYF. The CDR3 DNA reads as TGTGCCAGCAGCCCAGGGACTAGCGGCTACGAGCAGTACTTC.

The rearrangement links TRBV30 to TRBJ2-7; D possibly corresponds to TRBD2 (7 bases). The CDR3 is 12 amino acids. V was cut by 4 bases and J by 6 bases, with 13 bases left in between. The germline CDR1 and CDR2 sequences are GTSNPN and SVGIG (reference sequence). The CDR3 nucleotides read TGTGCCTGGAATCCGGGGGGCGGCGAGCAGTACTTC. This sequence encodes CAWNPGGGEQYF.

This clone showed up just once. The chain has TRBV19 and TRBJ2-3; the match to TRBD1 covers 7 bases. The ends lost 5 bases at V and 5 bases at J; junction bases unmatched: 4. Germline V CDR1 and CDR2: LNHDA, SQIVND (reference sequence). This CDR3 is 13 amino acids long. The CDR3 here is CASSFDREDTQYF. The CDR3 nucleotides are TGTGCCAGTAGTTTCGACAGGGAAGATACGCAGTATTTT. The full variable domain, with the rest looked up from reference TRBV19 and TRBJ2-3, is DGGITQSPKYLFRKEGQNVTLSCEQNLNHDAMYWYRQDPGQGLRLIYYSQIVNDFQKGDIAEGYSVSREKKESFPLTVTSAQKNPTAFYLCASSFDREDTQYFGPGTRLTVL.

The J gene is TRBJ2-7, the V gene TRBV11-2, with unresolved D. CDR3 length: 14 amino acids. Trimming took 1 base from V and 2 from J, leaving 9 bases between them. Germline V lookup: CDR1 SGHAT, CDR2 FQNNGV. The CDR3 loop reads CASSLGRQTYEQYF. As DNA, the CDR3 is TGTGCCAGCAGCTTAGGTCGACAAACCTACGAGCAGTACTTC.

This chain links TRBV28 with TRBJ1-3; 8 nucleotides agree with TRBD1. CDR3 size: 15 residues. CDR1 is MDHEN, CDR2 SYDVKM, per germline. V was clipped by 6 bases and J by 2 bases; unmatched bases: 6. CDR3 region: CASRSTGGPGNTIYF. CDR3 sequence (DNA): TGTGCCAGCAGGTCAACAGGGGGTCCTGGAAACACCATATATTTT.

This clone appeared a single time. The chain carries TRBV6-1 and TRBJ2-7; TRBD1 matches 12 bases. The CDR3 runs 16 residues. Trimming at V came to 0 bases and at J to 4 bases, leaving 4 bases not matched to a gene. Per the germline V gene, CDR1 is MNHNS and CDR2 is SASEGT. The CDR3 coding sequence is TGTGCCAGCAGTGAAGCGGCGGGACAGGGGGCTTACGAGCAGTACTTC. This gives the protein CASSEAAGQGAYEQYF.

V and J are TRBV5-1 and TRBJ2-7, with TRBD1 matching 9 bases. J lost 3 bases, V lost 0 bases, and 1 base had no gene match. The CDR3 totals 14 residues. Looked up from germline, CDR1 is SGHRS and CDR2 is YFSETQ. In DNA form, the CDR3 reads TGCGCCAGCAGCTTGGCGACAGGGGGCTACGAGCAGTACTTC. Residues: CASSLATGGYEQYF.

CDR3 residues: CASGGQEVYEQYF. The CDR3 coding sequence is TGTGCCAGCGGTGGACAGGAGGTTTACGAGCAGTACTTC. The gene calls are TRBV5-6 and TRBJ2-7; 7 nucleotides agree with TRBD1. The germline gives CDR1 SGHDT, CDR2 YYEEEE. The V gene end was trimmed by 7 bases and the J gene end by 4 bases; junction bases not matched to a gene: 8. This CDR3 spans 13 amino acids.

This clone was seen once. The chain combines TRBV7-9 with TRBJ1-4; D may be TRBD1 (6 bases). Germline CDR1 SEHNR, CDR2 FQNEAQ (reference sequence). V lost 8 bases to trimming and J lost 8 bases, with 18 bases between them. The CDR3 covers 14 residues. CDR3 sequence: CASRQATGREKLFF. The CDR3 DNA sequence: TGTGCCAGCCGACAGGCCACGGGTCGGGAAAAACTGTTTTTT.

About this clone itself: One end of the junction fails to match germline, which may point to a read error. V gene TRBV7-9 combines with J gene TRBJ1-4; a weak D match, TRBD1 (6 bases). Germline CDR1 reads SEHNR; CDR2 reads FQNEAQ (reference sequence). This CDR3 comprises 16 residues. The CDR3 sequence is CSSSLKTGATNEKLFF. In DNA, the CDR3 is TGTTCCAGCAGCTTGAAGACAGGAGCAACTAATGAAAAACTGTTTTTT.